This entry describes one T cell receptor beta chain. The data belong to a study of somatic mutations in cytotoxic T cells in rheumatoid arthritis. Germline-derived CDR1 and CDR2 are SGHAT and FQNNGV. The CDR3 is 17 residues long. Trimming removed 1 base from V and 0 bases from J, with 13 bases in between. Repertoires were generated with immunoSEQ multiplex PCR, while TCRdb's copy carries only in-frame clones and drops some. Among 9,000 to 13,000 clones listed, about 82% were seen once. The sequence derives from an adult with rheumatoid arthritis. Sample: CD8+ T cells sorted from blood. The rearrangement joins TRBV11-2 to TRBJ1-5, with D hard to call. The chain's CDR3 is CASSLAGTYNSNQPQHF. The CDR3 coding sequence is TGTGCCAGCAGCTTAGCCGGCACATACAATAGCAATCAGCCCCAGCATTTT.